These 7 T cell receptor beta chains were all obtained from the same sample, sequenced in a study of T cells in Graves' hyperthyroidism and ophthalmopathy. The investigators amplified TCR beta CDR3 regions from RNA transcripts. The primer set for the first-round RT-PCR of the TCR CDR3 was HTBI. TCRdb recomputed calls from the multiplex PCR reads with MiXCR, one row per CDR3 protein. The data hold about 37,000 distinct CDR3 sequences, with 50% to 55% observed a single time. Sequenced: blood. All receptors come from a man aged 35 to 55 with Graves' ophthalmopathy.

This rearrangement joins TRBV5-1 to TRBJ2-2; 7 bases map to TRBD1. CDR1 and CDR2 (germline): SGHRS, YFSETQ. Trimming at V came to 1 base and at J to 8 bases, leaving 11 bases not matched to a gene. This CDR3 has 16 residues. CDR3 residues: CASSLQSRGTTGELFF. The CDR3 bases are TGCGCCAGCAGCTTGCAGAGCAGGGGGACGACGGGGGAGCTGTTTTTT.

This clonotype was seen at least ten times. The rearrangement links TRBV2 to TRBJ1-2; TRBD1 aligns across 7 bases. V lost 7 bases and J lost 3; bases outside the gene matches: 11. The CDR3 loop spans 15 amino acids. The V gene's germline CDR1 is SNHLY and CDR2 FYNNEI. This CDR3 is CASKVTGPPYYGYTF. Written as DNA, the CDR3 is TGTGCCAGCAAGGTGACAGGGCCCCCTTACTATGGCTACACCTTC.

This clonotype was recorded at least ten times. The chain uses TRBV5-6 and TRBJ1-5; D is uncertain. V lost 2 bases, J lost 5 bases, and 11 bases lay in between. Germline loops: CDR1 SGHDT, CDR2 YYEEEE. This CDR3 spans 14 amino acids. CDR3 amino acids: CASSFRYGDQPQHF. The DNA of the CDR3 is TGTGCCAGCAGCTTTCGATACGGCGATCAGCCCCAGCATTTT.

The DNA of the CDR3 is TGCAGTGCTCCTCGTTTGGTTGGGGGAGGTGAGACCCAGTACTTC. It is translated as CSAPRLVGGGETQYF. The rearrangement joins TRBV20-1 to TRBJ2-5; the D gene is possibly TRBD2 (6 bases). This CDR3 has 15 residues. Germline values: CDR1 DFQATT, CDR2 SNEGSKA (reference sequence). Deletions cut 5 bases from V and 5 bases from J, with 21 bases between.

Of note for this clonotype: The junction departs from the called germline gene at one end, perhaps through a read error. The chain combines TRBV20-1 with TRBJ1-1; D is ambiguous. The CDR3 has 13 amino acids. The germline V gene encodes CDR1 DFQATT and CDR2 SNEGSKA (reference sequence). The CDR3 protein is CSASDQTYTEALF. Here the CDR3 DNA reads TGCAGTGCTAGCGACCAGACGTACACTGAAGCTCTCTTT.

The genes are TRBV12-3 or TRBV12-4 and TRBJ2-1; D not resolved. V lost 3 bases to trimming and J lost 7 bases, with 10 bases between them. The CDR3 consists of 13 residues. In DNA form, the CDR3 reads TGTGCCAGCAGTTTGAGGCAGATGAATGAGCAGTTCTTC. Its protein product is CASSLRQMNEQFF.

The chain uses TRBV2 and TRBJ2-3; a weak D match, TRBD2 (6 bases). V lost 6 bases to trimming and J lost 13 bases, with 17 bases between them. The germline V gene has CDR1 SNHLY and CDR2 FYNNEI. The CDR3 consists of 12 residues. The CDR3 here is CASRTPGLREYF. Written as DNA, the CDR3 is TGTGCCAGCAGGACCCCGGGACTCAGGGAGTATTTT.